Following are 6 T cell receptor beta chains from one sample sequenced in a study of identical twins (dated by TCRdb to 2016 to 2017). Libraries were constructed by 5' RACE. Sequencing was carried out with an Illumina HiSeq 2000. TCRdb reprocessed the public reads (quality trimming at Q25 with fastp, clone calling with MiXCR) and kept in-frame beta chains. Entries that share a CDR3 protein sequence are merged under the most common genes and DNA. The sample table contains approximately 280,000 distinct CDR3 sequences; only one count was recorded for about 8% of them. The ten largest clones capture 2.1% of the sample. This same sample was also part of a study on yellow fever vaccine responses in identical twins.

The material sequenced was memory (CD45RO+) T cells sorted from blood. The sample's cell subset or site label is to be understood as: CD45RO+ enriched T cells. Receptor source: a woman aged 18-30 years in good health.

This chain connects TRBV7-3 to TRBJ2-6; D possibly corresponds to TRBD2 (5 bases). V lost 4 bases, J lost 4 bases, and 23 bases lay in between. CDR1 SGHTA and CDR2 FQGTGA come from the germline V gene. The CDR3 extends over 19 amino acids. The DNA for the CDR3 is TGTGCCAGCAGCTCCTACGGGGTCGGAGCACTTTCCGGGGCCAACGTCCTGACTTTC. Its translation is CASSSYGVGALSGANVLTF.

This clonotype has a handful of counts. This chain's CDR3 is CASSQGDFSGAFF. The CDR3 DNA reads as TGTGCCAGCAGCCAAGGCGATTTTTCCGGAGCTTTCTTT. The V and J genes are TRBV3-1 and TRBJ1-1; no clear D. The CDR3 loop spans 13 amino acids. CDR1 LGHDT and CDR2 YNNKEL come from the germline V gene (reference sequence). V lost 1 base to trimming and J lost 10 bases, with 13 bases between them.

There are a few counts of this clonotype. CDR3 protein: CASSRGTPGQGDTQYF. The DNA for the CDR3 is TGTGCCAGCAGTCGGGGGACCCCCGGGCAGGGAGATACGCAGTATTTT. V usage is TRBV6-1 and J usage is TRBJ2-3; weak D call: TRBD2 (6 bases). Germline CDR1 MNHNS, CDR2 SASEGT. The CDR3 totals 16 residues. With 5 bases removed from V and 5 bases from J, the gap between germline ends came to 20 bases.

This clonotype was counted at least ten times. The V gene is TRBV4-1, the J gene TRBJ2-2, with D possibly being TRBD1 (6 bases). From germline, CDR1 is MGHRA and CDR2 YSYEKL. The CDR3 is made up of 16 amino acids. V was cut by 1 base and J by 0 bases, with 9 bases left in between. This CDR3 reads CASSQGTGSNTGELFF. The CDR3 coding sequence is TGCGCCAGCAGCCAAGGAACAGGGTCGAACACCGGGGAGCTGTTTTTT.

This clonotype appeared a few times. The chain has TRBV7-9 and TRBJ2-4, with 9 bases lining up with TRBD1. Germline V gene data show CDR1 as SEHNR and CDR2 as FQNEAQ (reference sequence). Trimming removed 3 bases from V and 4 bases from J; junction bases left unmatched: 7. The CDR3 runs to 16 residues. The chain's CDR3 is CASSFLGQGQKNIQYF. The CDR3 DNA reads as TGTGCCAGCAGCTTTCTCGGACAGGGGCAGAAAAACATTCAGTACTTC.

Only a few counts were recorded for this clonotype. The rearrangement joins TRBV5-1 to TRBJ2-2; D unclear. The CDR3 loop spans 17 amino acids. The V end was cut by 0 bases, the J end by 3 bases, with 15 bases between. From germline, CDR1 is SGHRS and CDR2 YFSETQ. DNA of the CDR3: TGCGCCAGCAGCTTGGTACGGTCTGGGGATGACACCGGGGAGCTGTTTTTT. Translated, it gives CASSLVRSGDDTGELFF. The full variable domain, rest sourced from reference TRBV5-1 and TRBJ2-2, is KAGVTQTPRYLIKTRGQQVTLSCSPISGHRSVSWYQQTPGQGLQFLFEYFSETQRNKGNFPGRFSGRQFSNSRSEMNVSTLELGDSALYLCASSLVRSGDDTGELFFGEGSRLTVL.